These 20 T cell receptor beta chains were sequenced from one sample in a study of identical twins (dated by TCRdb to 2015 to 2016). The library was obtained by 5' RACE. The sequencer was an Illumina HiSeq 2000. TCRdb reran the public reads through fastp at Q25 and MiXCR, keeping productive beta chains. Entries are consolidated by CDR3 protein sequence, retaining the most common genes and DNA. The sample records 1.5 million to 2 million distinct CDR3 sequences, roughly a third of which are singletons. The top ten clonotypes cover 0.27% of the sample. What was sequenced was cord blood. Receptor source: a newborn girl in good health.

This clonotype was seen a few times. The CDR3 here is CASSPDSYYNEQFF. The CDR3 DNA reads as TGTGCCAGCAGCCCCGACTCGTACTACAATGAGCAGTTCTTC. This chain uses TRBV7-2 with TRBJ2-1; D is uncertain. Germline values: CDR1 SGHTA, CDR2 FQGNSA. This CDR3 contains 14 residues. The V end was cut by 5 bases, the J end by 3 bases, with 11 bases between.

This chain joins TRBV20-1 and TRBJ1-5, with 8 bases matching TRBD1. Looked up from germline, CDR1 is DFQATT and CDR2 is SNEGSKA (reference sequence). This CDR3 is built from 16 residues. Germline trimming cut 6 bases from V and 2 bases from J; bases unmatched to any gene: 12. This chain's CDR3 is CSAPRYSGGGNQPQHF. CDR3 nucleotide sequence: TGCAGTGCCCCCAGATACTCAGGGGGCGGCAATCAGCCCCAGCATTTT.

The rearrangement uses TRBV20-1 and TRBJ2-7, with TRBD2 identical over 8 bases. The germline gives CDR1 DFQATT, CDR2 SNEGSKA (reference sequence). The trim removed 6 bases at V and 1 base at J, leaving 8 bases unmatched. The CDR3 contains 14 residues. DNA for the CDR3: TGCAGTGCACTACCGGGACTAGGGTCCTACGAGCAGTACTTC. Translation: CSALPGLGSYEQYF.

As DNA, the CDR3 is TGTGCCAGCAGTCTCCTCTTGGGCTACAATGAGCAGTTCTTC. Its translation: CASSLLLGYNEQFF. The rearrangement joins TRBV28 to TRBJ2-1; no reliable D call. Trimming left V 5 bases short and J 3 bases short, with 11 bases between. The length of the CDR3 is 14 residues. Germline V gene data show CDR1 as MDHEN and CDR2 as SYDVKM.

J is TRBJ2-3 and V is TRBV12-3 or TRBV12-4, with D tentatively TRBD1 (6 bases). This CDR3 region has 19 residues. Trimming took off 7 bases at V and 1 base at J, with 27 bases between the two ends. CDR3 loop: CASTLRVHLLQGGTDTQYF. The CDR3 DNA is TGTGCCAGCACCTTAAGAGTACACCTTTTACAGGGAGGCACAGATACGCAGTATTTT.

With regard to this clonotype: The junction departs from germline at one end; a sequencing error may be responsible. The CDR3 reads CVSSESILPRSSYEQYF. CDR3 nucleotide sequence: TGCGTCAGCAGTGAGTCGATCCTCCCGAGGAGCTCCTACGAGCAGTACTTC. The J gene is TRBJ2-7, the V gene TRBV10-2; D is unresolved. This CDR3 spans 17 amino acids. Per germline, CDR1 WSHSY and CDR2 SAAADI.

This clonotype was found a few times. The chain carries TRBV29-1 and TRBJ1-2; 9 bases align to TRBD1. In germline, CDR1 is SQVTM, CDR2 ANQGSEA. Trimming removed 5 bases from V and 8 bases from J; junction bases left unmatched: 6. This CDR3 spans 12 amino acids. CDR3 sequence reads: CSVRPGQGGYTF. In nucleotides, the CDR3 is TGCAGCGTTCGTCCGGGACAGGGAGGCTACACCTTC. The full variable domain, rest sourced from reference TRBV29-1 and TRBJ1-2, is SAVISQKPSRDICQRGTSLTIQCQVDSQVTMMFWYRQQPGQSLTLIATANQGSEATYESGFVIDKFPISRPNLTFSTLTVSNMSPEDSSIYLCSVRPGQGGYTFGSGTRLTVV.

This chain links TRBV6-5 with TRBJ1-2; D might be TRBD1 (5 bases). Per germline, CDR1 MNHEY and CDR2 SVGAGI. CDR3 length: 13 amino acids. Trimming cost V 5 bases and J 9 bases, with 16 bases left between them. The DNA for the CDR3 is TGTGCCAGCAGTCCCTCGAGATGGGGCAGCTACACCTTC. Its translation: CASSPSRWGSYTF.

This chain connects TRBV6-2 or TRBV6-3 to TRBJ2-1; perhaps TRBD1 as D (6 bases). Deletions cut 0 bases from V and 6 bases from J, with 24 bases between. In germline, CDR1 is MNHEY, CDR2 SVGEGT. The CDR3 sequence is 19 residues long. The CDR3 sequence: CASSYSVDGGLHRSNEQFF. For the CDR3, the DNA is TGTGCCAGCAGTTACTCGGTGGATGGGGGCCTACACAGGTCCAATGAGCAGTTCTTC.

The sample holds a few counts of this clonotype. V gene TRBV5-1 combines with J gene TRBJ2-1, with TRBD2 identical over 15 bases. The CDR3 consists of 19 residues. Per the germline V gene, CDR1 is SGHRS and CDR2 is YFSETQ. J gave up 2 bases and V 0 bases, and 6 bases lay outside the gene matches. The CDR3 DNA follows: TGCGCCAGCAGCTTGGGGTTGGGACTAGCGGGAGGAACCTACAATGAGCAGTTCTTC. Amino acids: CASSLGLGLAGGTYNEQFF.

This chain uses TRBV10-3 with TRBJ2-5, with D maybe TRBD2 (5 bases). Germline CDR1 is ENHRY and CDR2 is SYGVKD. The CDR3 spans 12 residues. V lost 7 bases to trimming and J lost 11 bases, with 17 bases between them. CDR3 bases: TGTGCCATCAAAGGAGACTACAATGAGCAGTACTTC. Protein product: CAIKGDYNEQYF.

The chain has TRBV6-1 and TRBJ1-2, with D maybe TRBD1 (6 bases). The CDR3 length is 13 residues. Trimming removed 6 bases from V and 8 bases from J, with 16 bases in between. Germline CDR1 and CDR2: MNHNS and SASEGT. CDR3 bases: TGTGCCAGCAGAGAGACAGGTGCGAGGGGCTACACCTTC. Translation gives CASRETGARGYTF.

The chain carries TRBV5-1 and TRBJ1-2; a possible D gene is TRBD1 (5 bases). The CDR3 totals 15 residues. Germline V gene data show CDR1 as SGHRS and CDR2 as YFSETQ. V shed 2 bases and J shed 0 bases, with 11 bases lying between them. CDR3 in amino acids: CASSFHRFSNYGYTF. The CDR3 coding sequence is TGCGCCAGCAGCTTCCACAGGTTCTCTAACTATGGCTACACCTTC.

V is TRBV7-2 and J is TRBJ2-7, with D tentatively TRBD1 (5 bases). The length of the CDR3 is 15 residues. Trimming took off 1 base at V and 3 bases at J, with 13 bases between the two ends. Looked up from germline, CDR1 is SGHTA and CDR2 is FQGNSA. As DNA, the CDR3 is TGTGCCAGCAGCTTAGGCTTGGGGCCAAACTACGAGCAGTACTTC. Translated, it gives CASSLGLGPNYEQYF.

Turning to this clonotype: A read error is possible here, since a much larger clone lies one base away. The chain joins TRBV9 to TRBJ2-7; perhaps TRBD2 as D (6 bases). Trimming cost V 10 bases and J 0 bases, with 20 bases left between them. Germline values: CDR1 SGDLS, CDR2 YYNGEE. The CDR3 length is 15 residues. The CDR3 is CAGIGGGTLSYEQYF. DNA of the CDR3: TGTGCCGGCATAGGTGGCGGGACGCTCTCCTACGAGCAGTACTTC.

This sequence joins TRBV6-5 and TRBJ2-1; D possibly corresponds to TRBD1 (6 bases). Trimming removed 9 bases from V and 7 bases from J, with 28 bases in between. Germline values: CDR1 MNHEY, CDR2 SVGAGI. The CDR3 has 17 residues. In DNA, the CDR3 is TGTGCCAGAAGCCAGGGGTGGGGGATGGTGCCTAATAATGAGCAGTTCTTC. Translated: CARSQGWGMVPNNEQFF.

This clonotype was picked up a small number of times. The J gene is TRBJ2-5, the V gene TRBV7-2; 13 bases are shared with TRBD2. CDR3 length equals 15 residues. J gave up 5 bases and V 4 bases, and 4 bases lay outside the gene matches. The germline CDR1 and CDR2 sequences are SGHTA and FQGNSA. CDR3 residues: CASSWTSGGGETQYF. CDR3 nucleotides: TGTGCCAGCAGCTGGACTAGCGGGGGCGGGGAGACCCAGTACTTC.

The chain joins TRBV6-1 to TRBJ1-4; D is ambiguous. This CDR3 comprises 14 residues. Germline CDR1 MNHNS, CDR2 SASEGT. The V end lost 0 bases, the J end lost 7 bases, and 9 bases lay between the germline ends. The CDR3 coding sequence is TGTGCCAGCAGTGAAGCAGCAATGGGTGAAAAACTGTTTTTT. Translation: CASSEAAMGEKLFF.

This chain joins TRBV7-6 and TRBJ1-6; D ambiguous. CDR1 is SGHVS, CDR2 FNYEAQ, per germline. The CDR3 contains 13 residues. V was pared by 1 base and J by 8 bases, with 6 bases between. The CDR3 here is CASSLGPDSPLHF. CDR3 nucleotide sequence: TGTGCCAGCAGCTTAGGTCCAGATTCACCCCTCCACTTT. The full variable domain, its missing parts supplied by reference TRBV7-6 and TRBJ1-6, is GAGVSQSPRYKVTKRGQDVALRCDPISGHVSLYWYRQALGQGPEFLTYFNYEAQQDKSGLPNDRFSAERPEGSISTLTIQRTEQRDSAMYRCASSLGPDSPLHFGNGTRLTVT.

The chain couples TRBV4-1 to TRBJ2-1; D unclear. V lost 0 bases and J 8 bases, leaving 8 bases between the germline ends. In germline, CDR1 is MGHRA, CDR2 YSYEKL. The CDR3 runs 13 residues. The CDR3 region has the DNA TGCGCCAGCAGCCAAGAGGCTAGATATGAGCAGTTCTTC. Amino acid sequence: CASSQEARYEQFF.